This T cell receptor (beta chain) was captured in a study of PD-1 blockade in classical Hodgkin lymphoma. The sample holds one count of this clone. Sequenced by immunoSEQ multiplex PCR; TCRdb stores in-frame clones only, minus some. Of 30,000 to 40,000 clones in the sample, 90% were seen once. Every patient relapsed after autologous stem cell transplantation, and brentuximab vedotin exposure varied. Thawed PBMCs underwent magnetic negative selection to yield purified CD4+ T cells. The V gene's germline CDR1 is MNHEY and CDR2 SMNVEV (reference sequence). The CDR3 consists of 17 residues. After removal of 5 bases from V and 8 bases from J, the junction contained 16 bases not matched to a gene.

This TCR derives from a human donor with classical Hodgkin lymphoma. This chain uses TRBV27 with TRBJ1-2; TRBD1 matches 11 bases. This material consisted of CD4+ T cells from blood, taken at baseline. The CDR3 reads CASSPLDFRDRGNGYTF. DNA of the CDR3: TGTGCCAGCAGTCCTCTCGACTTCAGGGACAGGGGGAACGGCTACACCTTC.